This is a list of T cell receptor beta chains from one sample in a study of blood T cell repertoires in COVID-19. Generated by immunoSEQ multiplex PCR, the TCRdb table keeps only in-frame clones and is missing some. The repertoire holds over 20,000 clones, with 75% to 95% as singletons. Sequences were obtained from peripheral blood. These receptors were taken from a man aged 65 to 79 with active COVID-19. Each CDR3 is given with its conserved first and last residue. A D gene is named only where the DNA matches it firmly. Size is omitted from some rows. Given values are once, few, many or a class for expanded clones.

clone_size	v_call	d_call	j_call	cdr3_nt	cdr3_aa
NA	TRBV5-1	TRBD1	TRBJ1-1	TGCGCCAGCAGCTTTGCACAGGGGGACACTGAAGCTTTCTTT	CASSFAQGDTEAFF
NA	TRBV28	TRBD2	TRBJ2-3	TGTGCCAGCAGTCCCAGCGGGGGTCGCACAGATACGCAGTATTTT	CASSPSGGRTDTQYF
few	TRBV9	NA	TRBJ2-1	TGTGCCAGCAGCGTAGGGCTAGGTTCCTACAATGAGCAGTTCTTC	CASSVGLGSYNEQFF
NA	TRBV19	NA	TRBJ1-1	TGTGCCAGTAGTATAGCTCAGGGAACTGAAGCTTTCTTT	CASSIAQGTEAFF
NA	TRBV7-3	TRBD1	TRBJ1-1	TGTGCCAGCAGCGCCGACAGGGATAGTGAAGCTTTCTTT	CASSADRDSEAFF
once	TRBV5-5	NA	TRBJ1-2	TGTGCCAGCAGCTTGGGGCAGTCTAACTATGGCTACACCTTC	CASSLGQSNYGYTF
NA	TRBV6-2/TRBV6-3	NA	TRBJ2-7	TGTGCCAGCAGTTACTCCCTATTGACAGGGAGGTTCGAGCAGTACTTC	CASSYSLLTGRFEQYF
NA	TRBV12-3/TRBV12-4	NA	TRBJ1-1	TGTGCCAGCAGTCCAACAAGGGGCACTGAAGCTTTCTTT	CASSPTRGTEAFF
once	TRBV27	NA	TRBJ1-2	TGTGCCAGCAGTATGCGGGGGATCTATGGCTACACCTTC	CASSMRGIYGYTF
NA	TRBV19	NA	TRBJ1-6	TGTGCCAGTAGAGGACTTTTTAATTCACCCCTCCACTTT	CASRGLFNSPLHF
NA	TRBV20-1	NA	TRBJ2-3	TGCAGTGCTAGTATAGGGACTAGCACAGATACGCAGTATTTT	CSASIGTSTDTQYF
NA	TRBV18	TRBD2	TRBJ2-3	TGTGCCAGCTCAACGCTAGCGGGAGTACCCACAGATACGCAGTATTTT	CASSTLAGVPTDTQYF
NA	TRBV2	NA	TRBJ1-4	TGTGCCAGCAGGCCGGGACACTCAGGGGAAAAACTGTTTTTT	CASRPGHSGEKLFF
NA	TRBV6-5	NA	TRBJ1-5	TGTGCCAGCGGGCAGGGGCCTAGCAATCAGCCCCAGCATTTT	CASGQGPSNQPQHF
NA	TRBV12-3/TRBV12-4	TRBD1	TRBJ2-2	TGTGCCAGCAATCCGACAGGGTGGGGGGAGCTGTTTTTT	CASNPTGWGELFF
NA	TRBV6-1	NA	TRBJ1-6	TGTGCCAGCAGTGAAGTAGCGTATAATTCACCCCTCCACTTT	CASSEVAYNSPLHF
NA	TRBV5-1	NA	TRBJ2-2	TGCGCCAGCAGCATCACAGGGATCACCGGGGAGCTGTTTTTT	CASSITGITGELFF
NA	TRBV5-7	NA	TRBJ1-5	TGTGCCAGCAGCTTGAGACAGAATAATCAGCCCCAGCATTTT	CASSLRQNNQPQHF
NA	TRBV6-5	NA	TRBJ2-2	TGTGCCAGCAGTTACTCGCGTATGACCGGGGAGCTGTTTTTT	CASSYSRMTGELFF
NA	TRBV28	TRBD1	TRBJ1-6	TGTGCCAGCAGTTCCGCACAGGGGAGGAGGTCACCCCTCCACTTT	CASSSAQGRRSPLHF
NA	TRBV30	TRBD1	TRBJ2-7	TGTGCCTGGAGTGAAGAAGCCGGGACAGGGGGTTTCTTC	CAWSEEAGTGGFF
NA	TRBV5-4	NA	TRBJ2-5	TGTGCCAGCAGCTTGGCCCCGCAGGGGCAAGAGACCCAGTACTTC	CASSLAPQGQETQYF
NA	TRBV15	NA	TRBJ2-1	TGTGCCACCAGCAGAGACATGGGGGGTCTTAATGAGCAGTTCTTC	CATSRDMGGLNEQFF
NA	TRBV2	NA	TRBJ1-4	TGTGCCAGCAAAAGATCGGAGGTTGGGGAAAAACTGTTTTTT	CASKRSEVGEKLFF
NA	TRBV28	TRBD2	TRBJ2-1	TGTGCCAGCAGTAGCAATTTAGGGACTAGCGTAAACAATGAGCAGTTCTTC	CASSSNLGTSVNNEQFF
NA	TRBV18	NA	TRBJ2-7	TGTGCCAGCTCACCTGCGGGTGGCCACGAGCAGTACTTC	CASSPAGGHEQYF